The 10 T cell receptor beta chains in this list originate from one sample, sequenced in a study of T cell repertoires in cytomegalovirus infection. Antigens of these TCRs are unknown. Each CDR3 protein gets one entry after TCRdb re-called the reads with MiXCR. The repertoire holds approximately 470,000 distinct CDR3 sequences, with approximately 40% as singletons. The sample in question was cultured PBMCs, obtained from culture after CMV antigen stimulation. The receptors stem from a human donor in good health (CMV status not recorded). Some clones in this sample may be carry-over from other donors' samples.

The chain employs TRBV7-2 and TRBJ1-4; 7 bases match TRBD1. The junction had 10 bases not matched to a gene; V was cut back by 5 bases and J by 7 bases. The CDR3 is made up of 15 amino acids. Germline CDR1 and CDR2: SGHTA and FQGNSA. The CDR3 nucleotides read TGTGCCAGCAGCCGAACAGGGGACCCCGGTGAAAAACTGTTTTTT. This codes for CASSRTGDPGEKLFF.

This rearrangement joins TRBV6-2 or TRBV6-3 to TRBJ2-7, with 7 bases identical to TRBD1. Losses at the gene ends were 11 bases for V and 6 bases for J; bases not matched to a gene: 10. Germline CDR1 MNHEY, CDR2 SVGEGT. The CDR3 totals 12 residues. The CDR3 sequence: CAQGQPLSEQYF. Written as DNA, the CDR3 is TGTGCCCAGGGACAGCCGCTCAGCGAGCAGTACTTC.

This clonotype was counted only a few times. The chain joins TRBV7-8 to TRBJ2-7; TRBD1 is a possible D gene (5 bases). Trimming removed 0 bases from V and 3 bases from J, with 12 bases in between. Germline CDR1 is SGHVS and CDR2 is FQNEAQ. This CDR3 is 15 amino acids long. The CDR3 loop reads CASSLAQGAFYEQYF. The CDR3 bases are TGTGCCAGCAGCTTAGCTCAAGGGGCGTTCTACGAGCAGTACTTC. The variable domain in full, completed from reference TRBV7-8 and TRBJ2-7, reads GAGVSQSPRYKVAKRGQDVALRCDPISGHVSLFWYQQALGQGPEFLTYFQNEAQLDKSGLPSDRFFAERPEGSVSTLKIQRTQQEDSAVYLCASSLAQGAFYEQYFGPGTRLTVT.

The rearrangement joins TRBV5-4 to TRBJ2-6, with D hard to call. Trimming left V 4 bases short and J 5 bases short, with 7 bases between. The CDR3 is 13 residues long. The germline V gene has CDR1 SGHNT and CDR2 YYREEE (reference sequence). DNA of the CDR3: TGTGCCAGCAGCAGTGCGTGGGCCAACGTCCTGACTTTC. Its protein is CASSSAWANVLTF.

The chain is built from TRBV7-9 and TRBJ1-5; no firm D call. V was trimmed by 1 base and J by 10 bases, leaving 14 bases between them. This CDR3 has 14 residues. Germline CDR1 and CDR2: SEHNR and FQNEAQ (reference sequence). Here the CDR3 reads CASSLEGARSPQHF. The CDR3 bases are TGTGCCAGCAGCTTAGAGGGTGCACGGAGCCCCCAGCATTTT. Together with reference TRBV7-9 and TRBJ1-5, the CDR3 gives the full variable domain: DTGVSQNPRHKITKRGQNVTFRCDPISEHNRLYWYRQTLGQGPEFLTYFQNEAQLEKSRLLSDRFSAERPKGSFSTLEIQRTEQGDSAMYLCASSLEGARSPQHFGDGTRLSIL.

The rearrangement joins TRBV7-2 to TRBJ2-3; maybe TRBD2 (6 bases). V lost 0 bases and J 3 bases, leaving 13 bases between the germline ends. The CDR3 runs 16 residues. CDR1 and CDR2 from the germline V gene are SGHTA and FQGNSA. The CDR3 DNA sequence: TGTGCCAGCAGCTTAGCTTTCAGCCGGGAGACAGATACGCAGTATTTT. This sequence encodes CASSLAFSRETDTQYF.

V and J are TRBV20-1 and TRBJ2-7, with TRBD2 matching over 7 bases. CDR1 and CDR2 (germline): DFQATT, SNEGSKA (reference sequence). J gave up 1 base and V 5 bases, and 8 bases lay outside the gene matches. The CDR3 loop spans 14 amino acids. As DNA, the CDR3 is TGCAGTGCTTACCCCGGGGGGAGGTCCTACGAGCAGTACTTC. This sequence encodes CSAYPGGRSYEQYF.

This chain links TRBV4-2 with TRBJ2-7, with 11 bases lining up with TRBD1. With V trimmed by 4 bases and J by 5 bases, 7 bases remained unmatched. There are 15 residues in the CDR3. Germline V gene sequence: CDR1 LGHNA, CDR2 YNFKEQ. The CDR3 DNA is TGTGCCAGCAGCCCCGGGACAGGGGGTTCCGACGAGCAGTACTTC. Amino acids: CASSPGTGGSDEQYF.

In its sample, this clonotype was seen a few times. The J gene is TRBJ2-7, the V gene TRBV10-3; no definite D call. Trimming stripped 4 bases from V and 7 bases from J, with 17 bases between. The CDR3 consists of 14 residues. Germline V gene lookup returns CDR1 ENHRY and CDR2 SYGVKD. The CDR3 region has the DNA TGTGCCATCAGTGGGCAGGTGGGATCGCAGGAGCAGTACTTC. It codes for CAISGQVGSQEQYF.

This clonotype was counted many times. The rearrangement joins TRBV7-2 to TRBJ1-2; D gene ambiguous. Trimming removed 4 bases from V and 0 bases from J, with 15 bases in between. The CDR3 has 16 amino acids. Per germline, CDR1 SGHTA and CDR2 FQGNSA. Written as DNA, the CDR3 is TGTGCCAGCAGCTCCCAGTCGGGGAATGCTAACTATGGCTACACCTTC. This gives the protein CASSSQSGNANYGYTF.